This is a list of T cell receptor beta chains from one sample in a study of shared clonotypes between healthy human individuals. The data were produced by immunoSEQ multiplex PCR, yet TCRdb's version contains in-frame clones alone and is incomplete. This table has about 2 million clones, approximately 95% appearing once. Sample: naive CD8+ T cells sorted from blood. These receptors all stem from a man aged 18 to 29 in good health. CDR3s include the opening cysteine and the closing phenylalanine or tryptophan. A D gene is named only where the DNA matches it firmly. Not every row has a clone size; where given, it reads once, few, many or a size class.

v_call	clone_size	d_call	j_call	cdr3_nt	cdr3_aa
TRBV6-6	NA	NA	TRBJ2-5	TGTGCCAGCAGTTACTCGATTTTAGGCCGCCAAGAGACCCAGTACTTC	CASSYSILGRQETQYF
TRBV15	NA	NA	TRBJ2-5	TGTGCCACCAGCAGATCGACAGCCGAGAGAGAGACCCAGTACTTC	CATSRSTAERETQYF
TRBV6-5	NA	NA	TRBJ2-2	TGTGCCAGCAGATACGGAGAGGACTACACCGGGGAGCTGTTTTTT	CASRYGEDYTGELFF
TRBV27	NA	TRBD2	TRBJ2-1	TGTGCCAGCAGTATCCCGCCTCTAGCGGGAGGAAACAATGAGCAGTTCTTC	CASSIPPLAGGNNEQFF
TRBV7-9	NA	TRBD2	TRBJ2-7	TGTGCCAGCAGCTTAGGACTAGCGGGACCCTACGAGCAGTACTTC	CASSLGLAGPYEQYF
TRBV6-1	NA	NA	TRBJ2-7	TGTGCCAGCAGTGAAGGAGGGGAGCAGTACTTC	CASSEGGEQYF
TRBV9	NA	TRBD1	TRBJ1-2	TGTGCCAGCAGCACTACGACAGGGTCTTACGGCTACACCTTC	CASSTTTGSYGYTF
TRBV11-2	NA	NA	TRBJ2-7	TGTGCCAGCACTATAACGGGCTTGTTTTCCTACGAGCAGTACTTC	CASTITGLFSYEQYF
TRBV7-9	few	NA	TRBJ2-1	TGTGCCAGCAGCTTTGGTCCTCCACACAATGAGCAGTTCTTC	CASSFGPPHNEQFF
TRBV4-1	NA	NA	TRBJ2-7	TGCGCCAGCAGCCCGAAAACAGGGATCTACGAGCAGTACTTC	CASSPKTGIYEQYF
TRBV6-6	NA	NA	TRBJ2-1	TGTGCTATCGGGGGGCCCTCCTACAATGAGCAGTTCTTC	CAIGGPSYNEQFF
TRBV5-1	NA	NA	TRBJ1-3	TGCGCCAGCAGCTTGGAGGTGGAAAACACCATATATTTT	CASSLEVENTIYF
TRBV9	NA	NA	TRBJ2-7	TGTGCCAGCAGCGGGTCGGTCGGGACGGTGTACTACGAGCAGTACTTC	CASSGSVGTVYYEQYF
TRBV28	NA	NA	TRBJ2-2	TGTGCCAGCAGTTTTCTGGTAACCGGGGAGCTGTTTTTT	CASSFLVTGELFF
TRBV29-1	NA	NA	TRBJ2-7	TGCAGCGTCCTGCCCGGGACCTCCTACGAGCAGTACTTC	CSVLPGTSYEQYF
TRBV15	NA	TRBD1	TRBJ1-2	TGTGCCACCAGCACCGGGGACAGCGCTCATTCTAACTATGGCTACACCTTC	CATSTGDSAHSNYGYTF
TRBV6-1	once	NA	TRBJ1-5	TGTGCCAGCAGTTCCCATCAGCCCCAGCATTTT	CASSSHQPQHF
TRBV4-3	NA	TRBD2	TRBJ2-4	TGCGCCAGCAGCCTCTTGGCCGGGACCGAAGGGGTAGCGGGAGGGAAAAACATTCAGTACTTC	CASSLLAGTEGVAGGKNIQYF
TRBV9	NA	NA	TRBJ2-5	TGTGCCAGCAGCGTGGGACAAGAGACCCAGTACTTC	CASSVGQETQYF
TRBV11-2	NA	NA	TRBJ2-2	TGTGCCAGCAGCTTCAGCCCCAGGCAGAACACCGGGGAGCTGTTTTTT	CASSFSPRQNTGELFF
TRBV28	NA	NA	TRBJ2-7	TGTGCCAGCAGTTTCGACGCCAACTACGAGCAGTACTTC	CASSFDANYEQYF
TRBV5-1	NA	TRBD2	TRBJ2-7	TGCGCCAGCAGCTTGGGGGCGGGAGGATCCTACGAGCAGTACTTC	CASSLGAGGSYEQYF
TRBV4-1	NA	NA	TRBJ1-5	TGCGCCAGCAGCCAAGGGGGGGGACATCAGCCCCAGCATTTT	CASSQGGGHQPQHF
TRBV4-2	NA	NA	TRBJ2-3	TGTGCCAGCAGCCAAGAGATGGGCTGGGGGGAGATAGATACGCAGTATTTT	CASSQEMGWGEIDTQYF
TRBV27	NA	TRBD1	TRBJ1-3	TGTGCCAGCAGTCCCATAGGGGGACAGGGGATCCGGAACACCATATATTTT	CASSPIGGQGIRNTIYF
TRBV5-5	NA	NA	TRBJ1-1	TGTGCCAGCAGCTTTACACAGAATCCGAACACTGAAGCTTTCTTT	CASSFTQNPNTEAFF
TRBV6-5	NA	NA	TRBJ2-7	TGTGCCAGCACAGGGACGGCTGCCTACGAGCAGTACTTC	CASTGTAAYEQYF
TRBV7-9	once	TRBD2	TRBJ2-3	TGTGCCAGCAGCCCGCGGGTTAGCGGGATTTCAGATACGCAGTATTTT	CASSPRVSGISDTQYF
TRBV28	NA	TRBD1	TRBJ2-7	TGTGCCACCCTCGGGACAGGCTCCTACGAGCAGTACTTC	CATLGTGSYEQYF
TRBV27	NA	TRBD1	TRBJ2-2	TGTGCCAGCAGTTTAGGACAGGCGGCCGGGGAGCTGTTTTTT	CASSLGQAAGELFF
TRBV2	NA	NA	TRBJ2-5	TGTGCCAGCCAATACCTAGGGGCAGAGACCCAGTACTTC	CASQYLGAETQYF
TRBV29-1	NA	NA	TRBJ1-1	TGCAGCGTCGGACAGAAAGACACTGAAGCTTTCTTT	CSVGQKDTEAFF
TRBV7-9	NA	TRBD2	TRBJ2-1	TGTGCCAGCAGCTTGGGAGGGTATGAGCAGTTCTTC	CASSLGGYEQFF
TRBV9	NA	NA	TRBJ1-6	TGTGCCAGCAGCCCCAACGGGGAAGAAGATTCACCCCTCCACTTT	CASSPNGEEDSPLHF
TRBV29-1	NA	NA	TRBJ1-1	TGCAGCGTTGGACAACAGGGGAACACTGAAGCTTTCTTT	CSVGQQGNTEAFF
TRBV10-2	NA	TRBD2	TRBJ2-5	TGCGCCAGCAGTGATAGCGGGGGGTGGGGAGAGACCCAGTACTTC	CASSDSGGWGETQYF
TRBV7-9	NA	NA	TRBJ1-1	TGTGCCAGCAGCTCCCAGGACCGTGAAGCTTTCTTT	CASSSQDREAFF
TRBV5-1	NA	NA	TRBJ2-1	TGCGCCAGCAGCTTGGCCTATGGGGACAATGAGCAGTTCTTC	CASSLAYGDNEQFF
TRBV27	NA	TRBD1	TRBJ2-7	TGTGCCCCATCCCTCCGGGGGGTAGTGGGACAGGGGGTTTACTTGGAGCAGTACTTC	CAPSLRGVVGQGVYLEQYF
TRBV10-3	NA	TRBD1	TRBJ1-6	TGTGCCATCAGTGACCCCGGGACAGGATATAATTCACCCCTCCACTTT	CAISDPGTGYNSPLHF
TRBV6-1	NA	NA	TRBJ1-1	TGTGCCAGCAGTGAATCGTTAGGGAACACTGAAGCTTTCTTT	CASSESLGNTEAFF
TRBV7-2	few	NA	TRBJ1-1	TGTGCCAGCAGCTTAGGGATGAACACTGAAGCTTTCTTT	CASSLGMNTEAFF
TRBV19	once	NA	TRBJ2-3	TGTGCCAGTAGCTATGAGTCCACAGATACGCAGTATTTT	CASSYESTDTQYF
TRBV5-1	NA	TRBD2	TRBJ2-5	TGCGCCAGCAGCCACAACCTAGCGGGGGGGCCTCTCCAATTGACCCAGTACTTC	CASSHNLAGGPLQLTQYF
TRBV30	few	NA	TRBJ1-1	TGTGCCTGGAGTCCCTCGGACACTGAAGCTTTCTTT	CAWSPSDTEAFF
TRBV29-1	NA	NA	TRBJ1-4	TGCAGCGTTCTCGGGGCTAATGAAAAACTGTTTTTT	CSVLGANEKLFF
TRBV2	NA	NA	TRBJ2-2	TGTGCCAGCGCGGGGTCAGGGTACACCGGGGAGCTGTTTTTT	CASAGSGYTGELFF
TRBV4-1	NA	NA	TRBJ2-1	TGCGCCAGCAGCCAAGAGGCTAGCAGATACAATGAGCAGTTCTTC	CASSQEASRYNEQFF
TRBV7-9	NA	NA	TRBJ2-3	TGTGCCAGCAGCCAGGGGCCAGGGGAGGGCACAGATACGCAGTATTTT	CASSQGPGEGTDTQYF